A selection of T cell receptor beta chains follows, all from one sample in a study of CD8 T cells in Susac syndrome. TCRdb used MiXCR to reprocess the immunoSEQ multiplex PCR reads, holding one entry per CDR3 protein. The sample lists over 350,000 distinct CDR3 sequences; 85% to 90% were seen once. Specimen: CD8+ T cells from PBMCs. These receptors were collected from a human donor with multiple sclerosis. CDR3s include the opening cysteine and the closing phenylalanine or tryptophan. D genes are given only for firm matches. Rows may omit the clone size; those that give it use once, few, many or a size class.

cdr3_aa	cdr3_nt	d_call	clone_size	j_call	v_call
CASSYSLAVESGELFF	TGTGCCAGCAGTTACTCGCTAGCGGTCGAATCCGGGGAGCTGTTTTTT	TRBD2	.	TRBJ2-2	TRBV6-5
CSAPTAGNSPLHF	TGCAGTGCTCCGACAGCGGGGAATTCACCCCTCCACTTT	.	.	TRBJ1-6	TRBV20-1
CASSLVSGAYGYTF	TGTGCCAGCAGCTTGGTATCAGGGGCCTATGGCTACACCTTC	.	.	TRBJ1-2	TRBV5-6
CASSSGLAASTGELFF	TGTGCCAGCAGCTCGGGACTAGCGGCGAGCACCGGGGAGCTGTTTTTT	TRBD2	.	TRBJ2-2	TRBV7-9
CASSYSPTGDGIYGYTF	TGTGCCAGCAGTTACAGCCCGACCGGGGACGGAATCTATGGCTACACCTTC	.	.	TRBJ1-2	TRBV6-5
CASSPSYTDTQYF	TGTGCCAGCAGCCCCAGTTACACAGATACGCAGTATTTT	.	.	TRBJ2-3	TRBV12-3/TRBV12-4
CASSLPTNADTQYF	TGTGCCAGCAGTCTCCCCACTAATGCAGATACGCAGTATTTT	.	.	TRBJ2-3	TRBV27
CASRGTSGRTEQFF	TGTGCCAGCAGGGGGACTAGCGGGAGGACTGAGCAGTTCTTC	TRBD2	few	TRBJ2-1	TRBV6-1
CASSEFPGYSNQPQHF	TGTGCCAGCAGTGAATTTCCGGGATATAGCAATCAGCCCCAGCATTTT	.	.	TRBJ1-5	TRBV6-1
CASSQSSGRGEPQHF	TGTGCCAGCAGCCAAAGTTCGGGGCGCGGGGAGCCCCAGCATTTT	.	.	TRBJ1-5	TRBV4-2
CASSDGQATNEKLFF	TGTGCCAGCAGCGACGGACAGGCAACTAATGAAAAACTGTTTTTT	TRBD1	once	TRBJ1-4	TRBV5-4
CASSPLGGNADEQYF	TGCGCCAGCAGCCCGCTGGGGGGGAATGCAGACGAGCAGTACTTC	TRBD2	few	TRBJ2-7	TRBV4-1
CSVEGQGAHNEQFF	TGCAGCGTTGAGGGACAGGGGGCCCACAATGAGCAGTTCTTC	TRBD1	.	TRBJ2-1	TRBV29-1
CASGSLAGDETGQYF	TGTGCCAGCGGCTCCTTAGCGGGAGACGAAACGGGGCAGTACTTC	TRBD2	.	TRBJ2-7	TRBV5-4
CASSFVFPGPYNEQFF	TGTGCCAGCAGCTTCGTCTTTCCGGGGCCCTACAATGAGCAGTTCTTC	.	.	TRBJ2-1	TRBV3-1
CAISLDTGELFF	TGTGCCATCAGCCTAGACACCGGGGAGCTGTTTTTT	.	once	TRBJ2-2	TRBV10-3
CASSLAPGGYNEQFF	TGTGCCAGCAGCTTAGCGCCAGGGGGGTACAATGAGCAGTTCTTC	.	.	TRBJ2-1	TRBV11-1
CASSGTGTGDNEQFF	TGTGCCAGCAGTGGCACCGGGACAGGCGACAATGAGCAGTTCTTC	TRBD1	.	TRBJ2-1	TRBV28
CASSYSSLSNNEQFF	TGTGCCAGCAGTTACTCTAGCTTATCGAACAATGAGCAGTTCTTC	.	.	TRBJ2-1	TRBV6-5
CASSQGAMDEQFF	TGTGCCAGCAGCCAAGGAGCCATGGATGAGCAGTTCTTC	.	.	TRBJ2-1	TRBV5-6
CASSMGTSGTDTQYF	TGTGCCAGCAGCATGGGGACTAGCGGGACGGATACGCAGTATTTT	TRBD2	few	TRBJ2-3	TRBV11-2
CSVEGGGQGDNEQFF	TGCAGCGTTGAAGGGGGGGGACAGGGAGACAATGAGCAGTTCTTC	TRBD1	.	TRBJ2-1	TRBV29-1
CASSYATSYEQYF	TGTGCCAGCAGTTACGCCACCTCCTACGAGCAGTACTTC	.	few	TRBJ2-7	TRBV6-5
CASSPQDGTSYEQYF	TGTGCCAGCAGCCCCCAAGACGGGACGTCCTACGAGCAGTACTTC	.	.	TRBJ2-7	TRBV5-6
CSAGPGTSTEAFF	TGCAGCGCTGGGCCAGGGACAAGCACTGAAGCTTTCTTT	.	.	TRBJ1-1	TRBV29-1